This TCR beta chain was sequenced during a study of cytotoxic CD8 clonotypes in ibrutinib-treated CLL (dated by TCRdb to the early 2020s). With regard to the full study: In this cohort, over 14 patients were treatment-naive and ten to eleven were relapsed/refractory, while around 17 had unmutated IGHV. Partial responses were observed in some 24 patients and complete responses in 2; after a median follow-up of about 69 months, remission was maintained in 14 patients and progression was observed in some twelve. Response samples were obtained after a median of 12 months of treatment, with a range of about 6 to 36 months. On average, each sample yielded around 270,000 productive templates and 80,000 to 95,000 productive rearrangements. Longitudinal samples were obtainable from about 30% of the roughly 86 participants in the trial. Cryopreserved peripheral blood mononuclear cells were obtained prior to treatment, at the time of response, and at either disease progression or sustained remission. Patients were still on ibrutinib when every remission and progressive disease sample was collected. The full study reports these points: At ibrutinib response clonality went up, during sustained remission it held steady, and at progression it dropped back toward baseline. Public clonotypes were found to be uncommon and were observed to contract or remain stable during treatment; the increase in clonality was shown to reflect expansion of private clonotypes at ibrutinib response. Sustained-remission and progressing patients did not have matched sampling times, and lymph node repertoires were not examined. Baseline clonality was found to be higher than that of age-matched healthy donors and was strongly correlated with circulating CD8+ T-cell counts.

CDR1 and CDR2 are read off the germline V gene as SGDLS and YYNGEE. The junction shows trimming of 0 bases on V and 5 bases on J, and the gene matches do not reach 5 bases of it. The CDR3 runs 16 residues from the cysteine to the phenylalanine. The retained sequence is limited to the CDR3, 48 bases, with the frame set at the first base. The sample's time point label, in plain terms: roughly 23 months on ibrutinib. For TCR beta library preparation, roughly 2.2 micrograms of genomic DNA was extracted from cryopreserved PBMCs. Longitudinal blood samples from CLL patients receiving ibrutinib monotherapy were subjected to high-throughput TCR beta sequencing. The patients took part in an open-label, single-center phase 2 trial of ibrutinib monotherapy. On a MiSeq, deep resolution sequencing aimed for a depth between 1 in 1 million and 1 in 200,000 T cells, with each clonotype covered 10x on average. The immunoSEQ hsTCRB Kit was used to generate TCR beta libraries. In the original analysis: ImmunoSEQ Data Assistant and ImmunoSEQ Analyzer were used for data analysis, and V, D and J genes were assigned according to IMGT definitions. Clonality, which ranges from 0 to 1, was calculated by subtracting the normalized Shannon entropy of productive rearrangement frequencies from one. Only overrepresented clonotypes making up at least 0.05% of the repertoire of each patient were included in the public clonotype analysis. Some 13 age-matched healthy donor repertoires from immuneACCESS served as clonality controls. Here the immuneACCESS table is served through TCRdb, limited to in-frame sequences with V and J called. Missing clones are a known gap in these copies; in checked studies unresolved V genes cover under half, and the rest lacks a known reason. V and J calls and clone size come straight from that table; D and trimming were deduced from the DNA. The sample table shows roughly 54,000 clones, and about three fifths are seen once. The ten largest clones add up to 25% to 30% of the sample.

This clone has only a few counts. The antigen it binds to is not known. Qualities for individual bases were not recorded, and no much larger clone is one base off. This receptor was taken from a human donor with chronic lymphocytic leukemia. The sequenced sample was PBMCs, obtained after 24 months of ibrutinib treatment. Recombination joined TRBV9 with TRBJ2-1, and 10 junction bases match TRBD2. The nucleotide sequence is given as TGTGCCAGCAGCGTAGGGTCTAGCGGGGGACACAATGAGCAGTTCTTC. Translation gives CASSVGSSGGHNEQFF.